A single sample is the source of the 2 T cell receptor beta chains below, sequenced in a study of response to subunit inactivated influenza vaccine. TCRdb reprocessed the RT-PCR reads with MiXCR, giving one entry per CDR3 protein. The sample lists hundreds of thousands of distinct CDR3 sequences, 16% occurring once. This sample comprised CD4+ T cells sorted from PBMCs, obtained 23 months after vaccination. The receptors were gathered from a man between 50 and 75 years old who received an inactivated influenza vaccine.

CDR3 nucleotide sequence: TGCAGCGTCGGTAGACAGGGGGGCCGGGGCTACACCTTC. Residues: CSVGRQGGRGYTF. The V and J genes are TRBV29-1 and TRBJ1-2; TRBD1 aligns across 9 bases. Germline V gene data show CDR1 as SQVTM and CDR2 as ANQGSEA. The CDR3 extends over 13 amino acids. J gave up 8 bases and V 6 bases, and 10 bases lay outside the gene matches. Combining the CDR3 with reference TRBV29-1 and TRBJ1-2 gives the whole variable domain SAVISQKPSRDICQRGTSLTIQCQVDSQVTMMFWYRQQPGQSLTLIATANQGSEATYESGFVIDKFPISRPNLTFSTLTVSNMSPEDSSIYLCSVGRQGGRGYTFGSGTRLTVV.

At least ten counts were recorded for this clonotype. This chain joins TRBV2 and TRBJ1-5, with D possibly matching TRBD1 (5 bases). V was trimmed by 7 bases and J by 6 bases, leaving 13 bases between them. This CDR3 is built from 13 residues. Germline-derived CDR1 and CDR2 are SNHLY and FYNNEI. This CDR3 reads CASKDWGTQPQHF. In nucleotides, the CDR3 is TGTGCCAGCAAGGATTGGGGGACTCAGCCCCAGCATTTT.